This T cell receptor beta chain was observed in a study of control samples from healthy donors and cancer patients. Profiling relied on immunoSEQ multiplex PCR, and the TCRdb table lists in-frame clones only, not all of them. The data hold about 160,000 clones, with about 94% observed a single time. This CDR3 spans 13 amino acids. CDR1 and CDR2 from the germline V gene are GTSNPN and SVGIG (reference sequence). Germline trimming cut 1 base from V and 4 bases from J; bases unmatched to any gene: 1. Sequenced: PBMCs. This TCR came from a man in his sixties with colorectal cancer. The chain carries TRBV30 and TRBJ1-1; 9 positions agree with TRBD1. The CDR3 nucleotides read TGTGCCTGGAGTGAGACAGGGGGCACTGAAGCTTTCTTT. It translates to CAWSETGGTEAFF. Variable domain in full (rest from reference TRBV30 and TRBJ1-1): SQTIHQWPATLVQPVGSPLSLECTVEGTSNPNLYWYRQAAGRGLQLLFYSVGIGQISSEVPQNLSASRPQDRQFILSSKKLLLSDSGFYLCAWSETGGTEAFFGQGTRLTVV.